These T cell receptor beta chains were read from a single sample in a study of blood T cell repertoires in COVID-19. Produced via immunoSEQ multiplex PCR; TCRdb's table is partial and in-frame only. Of nearly 80,000 clones listed, roughly 87% are singletons. The sample taken for sequencing was peripheral blood. Every receptor here comes from a woman older than 75 with active or convalescent COVID-19. Each CDR3 is given with its conserved first and last residue. Each record gives: D gene, clone size, V gene, J gene, CDR3 protein, CDR3 DNA. The D gene is left open where the match is weak. Size is omitted from some rows. Given values are once, few, many or a class for expanded clones.

D: NA; size: NA; V: TRBV3-1/TRBV3-2; J: TRBJ2-2; CDR3: CASSPRYYTGELFF; DNA: TGTGCCAGCAGCCCCCGCTACTACACCGGGGAGCTGTTTTTT
D: NA; size: NA; V: TRBV9; J: TRBJ2-7; CDR3: CASSVTVSGEQYF; DNA: TGTGCCAGCAGCGTGACAGTTTCGGGCGAGCAGTACTTC
D: TRBD1; size: NA; V: TRBV19; J: TRBJ2-3; CDR3: CASSIIGQGFTTDTQYF; DNA: TGTGCCAGTAGTATTATAGGACAGGGTTTCACCACAGATACGCAGTATTTT
D: TRBD1; size: few; V: TRBV6-2/TRBV6-3; J: TRBJ2-7; CDR3: CASSSPGQAERVHEQYF; DNA: TGTGCCAGCAGCTCCCCGGGACAGGCCGAACGGGTGCACGAGCAGTACTTC
D: NA; size: NA; V: TRBV24-1; J: TRBJ2-1; CDR3: CATSDPGTRNEQFF; DNA: TGTGCCACCAGTGATCCAGGGACTCGCAATGAGCAGTTCTTC
D: TRBD1; size: NA; V: TRBV3-1/TRBV3-2; J: TRBJ1-3; CDR3: CASKNRGTNTIYF; DNA: TGTGCCAGCAAGAACAGGGGAACAAACACCATATATTTT
D: NA; size: NA; V: TRBV5-1; J: TRBJ1-1; CDR3: CASSLNTGRNTEAFF; DNA: TGCGCCAGCAGCTTGAATACCGGGAGGAACACTGAAGCTTTCTTT
D: NA; size: NA; V: TRBV4-1; J: TRBJ1-1; CDR3: CASSQGLIGGDTEAFF; DNA: TGCGCCAGCAGCCAAGGGCTTATTGGGGGGGACACTGAAGCTTTCTTT
D: NA; size: NA; V: TRBV6-5; J: TRBJ1-5; CDR3: CASRNQGGPQHF; DNA: TGTGCCAGCAGGAACCAGGGAGGGCCCCAGCATTTT
D: TRBD1; size: once; V: TRBV28; J: TRBJ1-5; CDR3: CASKGPGTASNQPQHF; DNA: TGTGCCAGCAAGGGCCCCGGGACAGCAAGCAATCAGCCCCAGCATTTT
D: TRBD1; size: few; V: TRBV30; J: TRBJ1-5; CDR3: CAWSVNRGPDQPQHF; DNA: TGTGCCTGGAGTGTAAACAGGGGGCCCGATCAGCCCCAGCATTTT
D: TRBD1; size: NA; V: TRBV18; J: TRBJ2-1; CDR3: CASSGDSPEQFF; DNA: TGTGCCAGCTCAGGGGACAGCCCTGAGCAGTTCTTC
D: NA; size: NA; V: TRBV9; J: TRBJ2-2; CDR3: CASSVDGGLIGELFF; DNA: TGTGCCAGCAGCGTAGACGGGGGGCTTATCGGGGAGCTGTTTTTT
D: NA; size: once; V: TRBV28; J: TRBJ2-4; CDR3: CASSLRTQLAKNIQYF; DNA: TGTGCCAGCAGTTTACGGACTCAACTAGCCAAAAACATTCAGTACTTC
D: TRBD1; size: few; V: TRBV10-3; J: TRBJ2-5; CDR3: CAINQGQGRETQYF; DNA: TGTGCCATCAATCAGGGACAGGGCAGGGAGACCCAGTACTTC
D: NA; size: NA; V: TRBV9; J: TRBJ2-1; CDR3: CASSVTPSDNEQFF; DNA: TGTGCCAGCAGCGTAACCCCTAGCGACAATGAGCAGTTCTTC
D: NA; size: NA; V: TRBV9; J: TRBJ1-2; CDR3: CASSANPQVLNYGYTF; DNA: TGTGCCAGCAGCGCCAACCCCCAGGTCCTCAACTATGGCTACACCTTC
D: NA; size: NA; V: TRBV12-3/TRBV12-4; J: TRBJ1-1; CDR3: CASSLSGTEAFF; DNA: TGTGCCAGCAGCCTAAGCGGGACTGAAGCTTTCTTT
D: NA; size: NA; V: TRBV4-1; J: TRBJ1-4; CDR3: CASSQGWGVREGEKLFF; DNA: TGCGCCAGCAGCCAAGGTTGGGGCGTCAGGGAGGGTGAAAAACTGTTTTTT
D: TRBD2; size: NA; V: TRBV19; J: TRBJ2-5; CDR3: CASSSFSGGAVETQYF; DNA: TGTGCCAGTAGTTCTTTTAGCGGGGGGGCGGTGGAGACCCAGTACTTC
D: TRBD2; size: once; V: TRBV5-1; J: TRBJ2-1; CDR3: CASSLGTSGETYNEQFF; DNA: TGCGCCAGCAGCTTAGGGACTAGCGGGGAGACCTACAATGAGCAGTTCTTC
D: NA; size: NA; V: TRBV1; J: TRBJ1-5; CDR3: CTSSQFIRGTNQPQHF; DNA: TGCACCAGCAGCCAATTCATTCGGGGGACCAATCAGCCCCAGCATTTT
D: NA; size: NA; V: TRBV7-5; J: TRBJ2-1; CDR3: CARSLRLAGPYNEQFF; DNA: TGTGCCAGAAGCCTACGACTAGCTGGCCCCTACAATGAGCAGTTCTTC
D: TRBD1; size: NA; V: TRBV11-2; J: TRBJ2-7; CDR3: CASSSWDRPGEQYF; DNA: TGTGCCAGCAGCTCTTGGGACAGGCCAGGTGAGCAGTACTTC